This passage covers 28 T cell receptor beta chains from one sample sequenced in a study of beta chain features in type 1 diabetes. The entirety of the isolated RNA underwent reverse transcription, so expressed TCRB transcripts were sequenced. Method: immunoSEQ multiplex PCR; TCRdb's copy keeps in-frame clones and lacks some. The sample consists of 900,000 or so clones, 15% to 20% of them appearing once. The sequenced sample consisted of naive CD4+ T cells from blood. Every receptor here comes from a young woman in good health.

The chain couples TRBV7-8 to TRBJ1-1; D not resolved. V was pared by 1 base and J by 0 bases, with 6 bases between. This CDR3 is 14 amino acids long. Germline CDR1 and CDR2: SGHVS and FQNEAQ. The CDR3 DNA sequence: TGTGCCAGCAGCTTAGGACCGGTGAACACTGAAGCTTTCTTT. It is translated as CASSLGPVNTEAFF. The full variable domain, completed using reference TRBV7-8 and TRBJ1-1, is GAGVSQSPRYKVAKRGQDVALRCDPISGHVSLFWYQQALGQGPEFLTYFQNEAQLDKSGLPSDRFFAERPEGSVSTLKIQRTQQEDSAVYLCASSLGPVNTEAFFGQGTRLTVV.

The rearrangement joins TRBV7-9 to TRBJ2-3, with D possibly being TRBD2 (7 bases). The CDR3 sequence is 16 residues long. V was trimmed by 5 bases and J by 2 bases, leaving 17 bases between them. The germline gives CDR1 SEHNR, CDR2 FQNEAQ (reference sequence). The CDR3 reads CASSPRGGGFTDTQYF. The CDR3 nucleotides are TGTGCCAGCAGCCCCCGGGGCGGGGGCTTCACAGATACGCAGTATTTT. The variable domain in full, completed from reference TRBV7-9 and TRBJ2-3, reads DTGVSQNPRHKITKRGQNVTFRCDPISEHNRLYWYRQTLGQGPEFLTYFQNEAQLEKSRLLSDRFSAERPKGSFSTLEIQRTEQGDSAMYLCASSPRGGGFTDTQYFGPGTRLTVL.

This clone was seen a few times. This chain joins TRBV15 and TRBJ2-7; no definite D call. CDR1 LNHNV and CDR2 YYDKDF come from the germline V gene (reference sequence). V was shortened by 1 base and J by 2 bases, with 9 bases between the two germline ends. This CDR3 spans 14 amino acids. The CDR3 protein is CATSRGNLAYEQYF. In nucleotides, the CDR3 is TGTGCCACCAGCAGAGGGAATTTGGCCTACGAGCAGTACTTC.

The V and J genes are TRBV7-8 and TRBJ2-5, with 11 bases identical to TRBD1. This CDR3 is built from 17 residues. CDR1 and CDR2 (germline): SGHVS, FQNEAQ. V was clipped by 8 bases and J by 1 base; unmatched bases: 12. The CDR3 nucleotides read TGTGCCAGCTTCGGACAGGGGGCATGGTTGGGCCAAGAGACCCAGTACTTC. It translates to CASFGQGAWLGQETQYF. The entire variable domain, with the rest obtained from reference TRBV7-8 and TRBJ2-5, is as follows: GAGVSQSPRYKVAKRGQDVALRCDPISGHVSLFWYQQALGQGPEFLTYFQNEAQLDKSGLPSDRFFAERPEGSVSTLKIQRTQQEDSAVYLCASFGQGAWLGQETQYFGPGTRLLVL.

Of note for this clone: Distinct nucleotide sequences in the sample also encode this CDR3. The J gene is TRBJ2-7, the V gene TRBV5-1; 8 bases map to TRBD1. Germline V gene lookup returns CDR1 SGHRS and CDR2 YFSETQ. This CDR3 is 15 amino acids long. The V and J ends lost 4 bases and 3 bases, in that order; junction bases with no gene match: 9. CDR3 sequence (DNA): TGCGCCAGCAGCCGAGACAGGGGTCAATTCTACGAGCAGTACTTC. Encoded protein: CASSRDRGQFYEQYF. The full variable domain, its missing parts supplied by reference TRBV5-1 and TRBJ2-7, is KAGVTQTPRYLIKTRGQQVTLSCSPISGHRSVSWYQQTPGQGLQFLFEYFSETQRNKGNFPGRFSGRQFSNSRSEMNVSTLELGDSALYLCASSRDRGQFYEQYFGPGTRLTVT.

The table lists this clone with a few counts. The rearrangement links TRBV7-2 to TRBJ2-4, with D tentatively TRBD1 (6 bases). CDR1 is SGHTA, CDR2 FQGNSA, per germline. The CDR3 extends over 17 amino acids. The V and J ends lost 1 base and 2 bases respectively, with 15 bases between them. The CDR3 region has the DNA TGTGCCAGCAGCTTAGGATGGCCCACAGGGACCAAAAACATTCAGTACTTC. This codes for CASSLGWPTGTKNIQYF.

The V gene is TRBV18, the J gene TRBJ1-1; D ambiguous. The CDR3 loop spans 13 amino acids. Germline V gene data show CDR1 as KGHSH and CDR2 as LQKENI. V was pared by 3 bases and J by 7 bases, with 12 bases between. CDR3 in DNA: TGTGCCAGCTCACCCTCCAGCGCGCGTGAAGCTTTCTTT. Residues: CASSPSSAREAFF.

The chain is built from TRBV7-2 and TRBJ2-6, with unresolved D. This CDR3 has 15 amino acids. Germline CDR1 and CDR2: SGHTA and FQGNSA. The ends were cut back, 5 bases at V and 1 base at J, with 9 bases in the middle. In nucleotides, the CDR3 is TGTGCCAGCAGCGTGGTAGGGTCTGGGGCCAACGTCCTGACTTTC. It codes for CASSVVGSGANVLTF.

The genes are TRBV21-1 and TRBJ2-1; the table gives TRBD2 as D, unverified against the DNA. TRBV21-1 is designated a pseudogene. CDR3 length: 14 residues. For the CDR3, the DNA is TGTGCCAGCAGCACGATGGCGAGGATTTATGAGCAGTTCTTC. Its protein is CASSTMARIYEQFF.

The CDR3: CASSPQDRAHEAFF. The CDR3 coding sequence is TGTGCCAGCAGCCCGCAAGACAGGGCACATGAAGCTTTCTTT. V is TRBV7-2 and J is TRBJ1-1; 7 nucleotides agree with TRBD1. The CDR3 runs 14 residues. Germline CDR1 and CDR2: SGHTA and FQGNSA. With 5 bases clipped from V and 7 bases from J, the junction kept 10 bases outside the gene matches.

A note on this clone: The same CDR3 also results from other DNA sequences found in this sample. This CDR3 is CSVRGQNTGELFF. In nucleotides, the CDR3 is TGCAGCGTTAGGGGACAGAACACCGGGGAGCTGTTTTTT. V is TRBV29-1 and J is TRBJ2-2, with D possibly matching TRBD1 (6 bases). The CDR3 consists of 13 residues. Trimming removed 5 bases from V and 1 base from J, with 8 bases in between. Per germline, CDR1 SQVTM and CDR2 ANQGSEA.

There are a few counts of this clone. For the CDR3, the DNA is TGCGCCAGCAGCCAAGATTTGAAGGGGGCGGTCGAGCAGTACTTC. Translation: CASSQDLKGAVEQYF. This chain uses TRBV4-3 with TRBJ2-7; 7 positions match TRBD1. V shed 0 bases, J shed 6 bases, and the junction held 8 bases outside the gene matches. The CDR3 is 15 residues long. Germline-derived CDR1 and CDR2 are LGHNA and YSLEER.

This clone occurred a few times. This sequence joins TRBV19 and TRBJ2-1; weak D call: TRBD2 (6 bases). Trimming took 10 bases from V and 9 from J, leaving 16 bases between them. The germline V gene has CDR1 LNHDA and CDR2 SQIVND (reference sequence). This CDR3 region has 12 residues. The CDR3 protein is CATRGLGGEQFF. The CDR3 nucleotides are TGTGCCACCCGGGGACTCGGAGGTGAGCAGTTCTTC.

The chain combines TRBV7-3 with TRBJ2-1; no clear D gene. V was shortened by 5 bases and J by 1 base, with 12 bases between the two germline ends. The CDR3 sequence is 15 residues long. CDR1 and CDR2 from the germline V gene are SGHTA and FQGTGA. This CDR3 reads CASSQALVSYNEQFF. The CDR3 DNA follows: TGTGCCAGCAGCCAGGCACTGGTGTCCTACAATGAGCAGTTCTTC. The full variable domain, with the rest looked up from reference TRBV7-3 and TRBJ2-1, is GAGVSQTPSNKVTEKGKYVELRCDPISGHTALYWYRQSLGQGPEFLIYFQGTGAADDSGLPNDRFFAVRPEGSVSTLKIQRTERGDSAVYLCASSQALVSYNEQFFGPGTRLTVL.

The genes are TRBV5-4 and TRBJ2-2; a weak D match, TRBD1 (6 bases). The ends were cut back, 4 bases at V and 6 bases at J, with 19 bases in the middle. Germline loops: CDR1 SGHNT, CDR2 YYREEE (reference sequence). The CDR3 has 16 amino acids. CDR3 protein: CASSPGGGLVAGELFF. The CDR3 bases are TGTGCCAGCAGCCCTGGGGGCGGGTTAGTAGCCGGGGAGCTGTTTTTT. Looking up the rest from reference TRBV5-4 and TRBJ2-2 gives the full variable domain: ETGVTQSPTHLIKTRGQQVTLRCSSQSGHNTVSWYQQALGQGPQFIFQYYREEENGRGNFPPRFSGLQFPNYSSELNVNALELDDSALYLCASSPGGGLVAGELFFGEGSRLTVL.

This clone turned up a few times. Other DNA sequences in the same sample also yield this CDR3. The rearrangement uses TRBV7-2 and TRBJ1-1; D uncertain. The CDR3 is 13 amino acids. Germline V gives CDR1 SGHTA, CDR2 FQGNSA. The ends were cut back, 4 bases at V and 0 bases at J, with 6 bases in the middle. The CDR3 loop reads CASSSHMNTEAFF. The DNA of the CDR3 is TGTGCCAGCAGCTCCCATATGAACACTGAAGCTTTCTTT.

CDR3 residues: CASSFGQGGNYGYTF. The CDR3 DNA sequence: TGTGCCAGCAGCTTTGGTCAGGGGGGTAACTATGGCTACACCTTC. The rearrangement joins TRBV7-2 to TRBJ1-2; 7 bases map to TRBD1. The J segment lost 1 base and the V segment lost 3 bases, leaving 5 bases of the junction unmatched. The germline gives CDR1 SGHTA, CDR2 FQGNSA. The length of the CDR3 is 15 residues.

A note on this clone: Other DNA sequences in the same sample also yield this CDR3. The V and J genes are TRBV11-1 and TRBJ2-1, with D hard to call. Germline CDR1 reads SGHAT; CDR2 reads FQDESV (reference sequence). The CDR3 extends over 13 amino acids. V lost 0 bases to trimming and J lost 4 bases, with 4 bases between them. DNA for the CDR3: TGTGCCAGCAGCTTAGCACGGTACAATGAGCAGTTCTTC. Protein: CASSLARYNEQFF.

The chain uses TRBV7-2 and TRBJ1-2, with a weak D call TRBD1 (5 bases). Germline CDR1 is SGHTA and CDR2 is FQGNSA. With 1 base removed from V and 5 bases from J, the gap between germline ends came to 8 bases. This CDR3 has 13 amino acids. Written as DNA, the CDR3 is TGTGCCAGCAGCTTAGACAGGCCATATGGCTACACCTTC. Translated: CASSLDRPYGYTF.

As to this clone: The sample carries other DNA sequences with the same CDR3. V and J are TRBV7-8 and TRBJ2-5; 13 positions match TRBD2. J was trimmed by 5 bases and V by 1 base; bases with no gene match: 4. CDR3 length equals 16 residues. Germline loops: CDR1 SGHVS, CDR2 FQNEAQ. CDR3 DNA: TGTGCCAGCAGCTTAGGCCGGACTAGCGGGAGTGAGACCCAGTACTTC. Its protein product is CASSLGRTSGSETQYF.

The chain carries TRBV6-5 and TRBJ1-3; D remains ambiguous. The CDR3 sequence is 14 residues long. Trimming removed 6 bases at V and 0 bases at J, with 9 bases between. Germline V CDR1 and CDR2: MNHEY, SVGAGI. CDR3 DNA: TGTGCCAGCAGCTCCCTTTTCTCTGGAAACACCATATATTTT. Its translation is CASSSLFSGNTIYF.

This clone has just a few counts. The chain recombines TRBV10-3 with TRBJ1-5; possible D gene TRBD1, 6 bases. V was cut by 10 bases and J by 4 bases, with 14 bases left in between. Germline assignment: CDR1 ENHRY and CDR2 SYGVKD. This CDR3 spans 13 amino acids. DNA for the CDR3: TGTGCCACCCGACAGGCGACAAATCAGCCCCAGCATTTT. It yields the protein CATRQATNQPQHF.

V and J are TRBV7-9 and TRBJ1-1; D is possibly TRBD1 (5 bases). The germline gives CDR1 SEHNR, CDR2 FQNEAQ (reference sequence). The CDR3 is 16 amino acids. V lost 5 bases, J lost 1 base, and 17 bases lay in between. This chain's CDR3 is CASSPSPGQGNTEAFF. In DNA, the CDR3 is TGTGCCAGCAGCCCCAGTCCAGGCCAGGGGAACACTGAAGCTTTCTTT.

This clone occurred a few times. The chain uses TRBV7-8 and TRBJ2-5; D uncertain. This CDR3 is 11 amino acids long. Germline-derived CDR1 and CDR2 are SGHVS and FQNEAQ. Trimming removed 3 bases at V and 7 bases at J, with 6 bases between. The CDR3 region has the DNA TGTGCCAGCAGCTTGGACGGGACCCAGTACTTC. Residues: CASSLDGTQYF.

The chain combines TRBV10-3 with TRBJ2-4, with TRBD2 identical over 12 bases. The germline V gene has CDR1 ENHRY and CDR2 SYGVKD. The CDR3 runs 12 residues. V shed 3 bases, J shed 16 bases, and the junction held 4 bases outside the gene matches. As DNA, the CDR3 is TGTGCCATCAGTGACGGACTAGCGGGGAATTACTTC. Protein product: CAISDGLAGNYF.

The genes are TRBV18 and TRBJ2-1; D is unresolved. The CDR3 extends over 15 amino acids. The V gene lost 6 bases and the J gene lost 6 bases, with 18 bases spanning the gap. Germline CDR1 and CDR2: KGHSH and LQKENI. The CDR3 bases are TGTGCCAGCTCTAGCCGGGCGAGCAACCCCAATGAGCAGTTCTTC. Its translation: CASSSRASNPNEQFF. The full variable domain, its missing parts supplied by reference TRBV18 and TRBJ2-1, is NAGVMQNPRHLVRRRGQEARLRCSPMKGHSHVYWYRQLPEEGLKFMVYLQKENIIDESGMPKERFSAEFPKEGPSILRIQQVVRGDSAAYFCASSSRASNPNEQFFGPGTRLTVL.

The CDR3 coding sequence is TGTGCCAGCCAGGACAGGATGAACACTGAAGCTTTCTTT. Its translation is CASQDRMNTEAFF. This rearrangement joins TRBV28 to TRBJ1-1; TRBD1 matches at 7 bases. Germline CDR1 and CDR2: MDHEN and SYDVKM. Losses at the gene ends were 8 bases for V and 0 bases for J; bases not matched to a gene: 3. The CDR3 is made up of 13 amino acids.

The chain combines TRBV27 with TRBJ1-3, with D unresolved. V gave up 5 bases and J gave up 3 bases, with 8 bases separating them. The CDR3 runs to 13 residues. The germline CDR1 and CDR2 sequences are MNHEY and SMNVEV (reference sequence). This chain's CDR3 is CASSPRLGNTIYF. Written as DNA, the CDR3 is TGTGCCAGCAGTCCGAGACTTGGAAACACCATATATTTT.